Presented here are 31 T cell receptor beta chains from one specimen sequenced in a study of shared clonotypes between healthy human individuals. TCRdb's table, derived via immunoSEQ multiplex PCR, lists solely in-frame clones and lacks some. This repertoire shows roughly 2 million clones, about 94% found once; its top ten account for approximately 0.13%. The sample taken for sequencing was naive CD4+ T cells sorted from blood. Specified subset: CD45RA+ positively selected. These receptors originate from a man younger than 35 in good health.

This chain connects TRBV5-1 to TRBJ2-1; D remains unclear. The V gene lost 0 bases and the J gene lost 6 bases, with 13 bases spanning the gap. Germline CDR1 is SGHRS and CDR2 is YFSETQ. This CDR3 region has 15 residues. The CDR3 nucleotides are TGCGCCAGCAGCTTGGCGGGTGGGCTTGGCAATGAGCAGTTCTTC. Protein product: CASSLAGGLGNEQFF.

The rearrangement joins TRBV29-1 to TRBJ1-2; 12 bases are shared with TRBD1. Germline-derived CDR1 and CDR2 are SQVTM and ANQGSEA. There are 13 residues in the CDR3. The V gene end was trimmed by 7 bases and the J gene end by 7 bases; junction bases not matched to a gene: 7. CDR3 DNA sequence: TGCAGCGCCCGGGACAGGGGGCGGCGTGGCTACACCTTC. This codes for CSARDRGRRGYTF.

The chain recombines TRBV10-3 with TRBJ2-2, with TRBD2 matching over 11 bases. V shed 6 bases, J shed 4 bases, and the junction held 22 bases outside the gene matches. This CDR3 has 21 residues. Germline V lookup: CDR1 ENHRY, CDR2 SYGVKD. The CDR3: CAISAEVSVTSGITPTGELFF. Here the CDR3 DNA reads TGTGCCATCAGCGCCGAAGTCTCCGTGACTAGCGGGATCACACCCACCGGGGAGCTGTTTTTT.

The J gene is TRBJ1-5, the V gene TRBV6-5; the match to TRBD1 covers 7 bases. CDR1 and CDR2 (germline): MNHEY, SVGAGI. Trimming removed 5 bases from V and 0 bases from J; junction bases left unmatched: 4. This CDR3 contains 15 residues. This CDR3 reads CASSLQGNSNQPQHF. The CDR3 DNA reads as TGTGCCAGCAGTCTACAGGGGAATAGCAATCAGCCCCAGCATTTT.

CDR3 DNA: TGTGCCAGCAGTGTGAACCCTTTCACAGATACGCAGTATTTT. Its protein product is CASSVNPFTDTQYF. This rearrangement joins TRBV6-1 to TRBJ2-3; D is undetermined. Between the trimmed V and J ends, which lost 4 bases and 2 bases, there was a span of 10 bases. Germline CDR1 reads MNHNS; CDR2 reads SASEGT. This CDR3 contains 14 residues.

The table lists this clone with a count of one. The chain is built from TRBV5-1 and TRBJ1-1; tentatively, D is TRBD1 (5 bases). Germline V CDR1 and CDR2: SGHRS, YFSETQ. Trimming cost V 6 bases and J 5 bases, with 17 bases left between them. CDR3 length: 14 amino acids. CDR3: CASTQGTAGTEAFF. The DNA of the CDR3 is TGCGCCAGCACCCAGGGAACGGCAGGAACTGAAGCTTTCTTT. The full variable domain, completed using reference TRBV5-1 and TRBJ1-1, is KAGVTQTPRYLIKTRGQQVTLSCSPISGHRSVSWYQQTPGQGLQFLFEYFSETQRNKGNFPGRFSGRQFSNSRSEMNVSTLELGDSALYLCASTQGTAGTEAFFGQGTRLTVV.

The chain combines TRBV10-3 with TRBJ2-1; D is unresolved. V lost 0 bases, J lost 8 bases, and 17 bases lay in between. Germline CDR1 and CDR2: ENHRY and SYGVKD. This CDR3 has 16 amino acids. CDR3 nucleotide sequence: TGTGCCATCAGTGAGTCGCTCCTTCCCACCCAAGATGAGCAGTTCTTC. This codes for CAISESLLPTQDEQFF.

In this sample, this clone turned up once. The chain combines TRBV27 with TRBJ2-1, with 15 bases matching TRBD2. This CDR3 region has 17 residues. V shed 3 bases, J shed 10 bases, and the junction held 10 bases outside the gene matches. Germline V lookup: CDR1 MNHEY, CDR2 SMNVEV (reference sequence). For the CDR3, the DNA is TGTGCCAGCAGTTTTGGACTAGCGGGAGGGGCTGGGGGGGAGCAGTTCTTC. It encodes CASSFGLAGGAGGEQFF.

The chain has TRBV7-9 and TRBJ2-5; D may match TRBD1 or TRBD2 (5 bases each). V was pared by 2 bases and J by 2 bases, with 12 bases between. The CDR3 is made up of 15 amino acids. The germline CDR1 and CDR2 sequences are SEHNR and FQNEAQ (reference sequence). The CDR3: CASSLRGAEQETQYF. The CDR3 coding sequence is TGTGCCAGCAGCTTAAGAGGGGCCGAGCAAGAGACCCAGTACTTC.

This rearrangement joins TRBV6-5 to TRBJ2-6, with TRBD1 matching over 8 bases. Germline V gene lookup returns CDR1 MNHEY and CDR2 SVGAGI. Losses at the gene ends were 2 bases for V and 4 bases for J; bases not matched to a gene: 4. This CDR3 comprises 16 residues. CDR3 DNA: TGTGCCAGCAGTTACGGACAGGGTCTGGGGGCCAACGTCCTGACTTTC. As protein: CASSYGQGLGANVLTF.

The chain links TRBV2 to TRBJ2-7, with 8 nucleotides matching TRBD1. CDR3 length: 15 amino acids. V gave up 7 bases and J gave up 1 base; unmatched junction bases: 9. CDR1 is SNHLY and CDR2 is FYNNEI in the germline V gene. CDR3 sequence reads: CASNSQGVGSYEQYF. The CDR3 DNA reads TGTGCCAGCAACTCACAGGGGGTTGGGTCCTACGAGCAGTACTTC.

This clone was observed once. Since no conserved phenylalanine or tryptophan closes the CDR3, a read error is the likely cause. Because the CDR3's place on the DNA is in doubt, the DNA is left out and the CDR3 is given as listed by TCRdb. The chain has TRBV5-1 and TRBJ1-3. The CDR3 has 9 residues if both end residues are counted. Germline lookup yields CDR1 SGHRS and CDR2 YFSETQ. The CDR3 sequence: CASSSHSRD.

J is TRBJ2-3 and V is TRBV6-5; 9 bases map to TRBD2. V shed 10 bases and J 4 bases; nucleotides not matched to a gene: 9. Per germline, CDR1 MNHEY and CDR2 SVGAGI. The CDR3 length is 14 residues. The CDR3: CATKGLATADTQYF. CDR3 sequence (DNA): TGTGCCACCAAAGGACTAGCGACCGCAGATACGCAGTATTTT.

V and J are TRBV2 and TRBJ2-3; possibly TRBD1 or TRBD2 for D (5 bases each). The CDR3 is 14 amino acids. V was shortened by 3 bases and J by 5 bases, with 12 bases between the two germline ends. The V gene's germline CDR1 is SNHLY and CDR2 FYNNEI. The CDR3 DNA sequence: TGTGCCAGCAGTGATATGAGGGGAGTAGATACGCAGTATTTT. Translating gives CASSDMRGVDTQYF.

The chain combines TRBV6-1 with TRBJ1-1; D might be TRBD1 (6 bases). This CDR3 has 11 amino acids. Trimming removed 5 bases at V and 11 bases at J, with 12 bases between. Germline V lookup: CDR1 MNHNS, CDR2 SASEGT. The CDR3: CASSSTGRAFF. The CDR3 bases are TGTGCCAGCAGTTCGACAGGAAGGGCTTTCTTT.

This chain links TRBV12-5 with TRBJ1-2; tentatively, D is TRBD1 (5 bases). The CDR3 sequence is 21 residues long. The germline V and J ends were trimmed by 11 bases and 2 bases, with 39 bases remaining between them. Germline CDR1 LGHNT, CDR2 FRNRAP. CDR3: CAGGERGWGTKGKSSNYGYTF. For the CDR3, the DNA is TGTGCTGGAGGAGAGAGGGGTTGGGGAACAAAGGGCAAGTCGTCGAACTATGGCTACACCTTC. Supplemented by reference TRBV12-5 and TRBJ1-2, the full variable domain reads DARVTQTPRHKVTEMGQEVTMRCQPILGHNTVFWYRQTMMQGLELLAYFRNRAPLDDSGMPKDRFSAEMPDATLATLKIQPSEPRDSAVYFCAGGERGWGTKGKSSNYGYTFGSGTRLTVV.

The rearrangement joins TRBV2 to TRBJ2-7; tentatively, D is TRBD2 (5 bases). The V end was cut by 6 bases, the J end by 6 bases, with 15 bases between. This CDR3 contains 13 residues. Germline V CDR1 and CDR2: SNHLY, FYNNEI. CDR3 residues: CASRDSFLGEQYF. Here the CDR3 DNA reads TGTGCCAGCAGGGACTCTTTTCTCGGCGAGCAGTACTTC.

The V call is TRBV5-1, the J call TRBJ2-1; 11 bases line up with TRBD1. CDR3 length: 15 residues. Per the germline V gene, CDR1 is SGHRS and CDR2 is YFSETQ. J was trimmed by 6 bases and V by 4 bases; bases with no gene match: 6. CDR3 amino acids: CASSTRTGGGNEQFF. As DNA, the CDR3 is TGCGCCAGCAGCACCCGGACAGGGGGCGGCAATGAGCAGTTCTTC.

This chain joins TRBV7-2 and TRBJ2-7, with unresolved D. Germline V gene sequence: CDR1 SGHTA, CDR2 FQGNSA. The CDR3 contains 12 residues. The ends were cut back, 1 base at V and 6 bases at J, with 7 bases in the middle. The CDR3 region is CASSLEIREQYF. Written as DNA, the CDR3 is TGTGCCAGCAGCTTAGAAATCCGCGAGCAGTACTTC.

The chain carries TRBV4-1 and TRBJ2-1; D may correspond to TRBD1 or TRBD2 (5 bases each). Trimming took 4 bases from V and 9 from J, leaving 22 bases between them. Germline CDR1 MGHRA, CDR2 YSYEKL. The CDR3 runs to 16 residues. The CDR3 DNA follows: TGCGCCAGCAGCCTCCAATCAGCGTCCCGGGGCGGTGAGCAGTTCTTC. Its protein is CASSLQSASRGGEQFF.

CDR3 DNA sequence: TGTGCCAGCAGCTTAGAGGGGCCCAACACCGGGGAGCTGTTTTTT. Translation gives CASSLEGPNTGELFF. The J gene is TRBJ2-2, the V gene TRBV7-9; possible D gene TRBD1, 5 bases. There are 15 residues in the CDR3. CDR1 and CDR2 (germline): SEHNR, FQNEAQ (reference sequence). Trimming shortened V by 1 base and J by 2 bases, and 8 bases separated the two germline ends. The whole variable domain, remainder taken from reference TRBV7-9 and TRBJ2-2, is DTGVSQNPRHKITKRGQNVTFRCDPISEHNRLYWYRQTLGQGPEFLTYFQNEAQLEKSRLLSDRFSAERPKGSFSTLEIQRTEQGDSAMYLCASSLEGPNTGELFFGEGSRLTVL.

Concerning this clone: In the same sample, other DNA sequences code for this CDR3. This CDR3 is CASSLIGNTIYF. CDR3 bases: TGTGCCAGCAGTTTAATTGGAAACACCATATATTTT. The chain has TRBV28 and TRBJ1-3; D gene uncertain. The CDR3 has 12 amino acids. Trimming left V 2 bases short and J 3 bases short, with 2 bases between. CDR1 and CDR2 from the germline V gene are MDHEN and SYDVKM.

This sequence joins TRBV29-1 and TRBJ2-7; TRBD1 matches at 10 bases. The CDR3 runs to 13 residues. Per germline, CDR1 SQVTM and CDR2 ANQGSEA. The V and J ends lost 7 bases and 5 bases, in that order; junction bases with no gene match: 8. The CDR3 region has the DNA TGCAGCGCCGCCGGGACAGGGGTCGACGAGCAGTACTTC. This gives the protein CSAAGTGVDEQYF.

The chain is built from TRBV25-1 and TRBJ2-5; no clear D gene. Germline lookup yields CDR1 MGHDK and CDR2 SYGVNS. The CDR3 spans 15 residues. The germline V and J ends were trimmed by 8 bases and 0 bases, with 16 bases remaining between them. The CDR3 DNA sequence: TGTGCCAGCGGCGGACGGAGTTGGTACCAAGAGACCCAGTACTTC. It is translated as CASGGRSWYQETQYF.

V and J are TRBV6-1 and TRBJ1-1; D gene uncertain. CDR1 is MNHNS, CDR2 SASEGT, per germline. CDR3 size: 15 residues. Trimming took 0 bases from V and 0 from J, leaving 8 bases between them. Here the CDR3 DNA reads TGTGCCAGCAGTGAAGCTCTCGGGGTGAACACTGAAGCTTTCTTT. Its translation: CASSEALGVNTEAFF.

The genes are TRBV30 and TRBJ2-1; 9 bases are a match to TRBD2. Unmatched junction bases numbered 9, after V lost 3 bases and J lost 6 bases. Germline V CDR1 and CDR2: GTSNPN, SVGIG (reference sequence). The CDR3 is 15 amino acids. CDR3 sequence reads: CAWRKRGLAGNEQFF. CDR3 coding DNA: TGTGCCTGGAGAAAGAGGGGACTAGCAGGCAATGAGCAGTTCTTC.

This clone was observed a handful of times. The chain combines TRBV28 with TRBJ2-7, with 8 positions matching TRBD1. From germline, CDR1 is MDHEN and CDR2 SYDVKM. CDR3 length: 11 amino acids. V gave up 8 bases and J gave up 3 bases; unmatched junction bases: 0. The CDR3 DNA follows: TGTGCCAGCGGGACAGGCTACGAGCAGTACTTC. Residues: CASGTGYEQYF.

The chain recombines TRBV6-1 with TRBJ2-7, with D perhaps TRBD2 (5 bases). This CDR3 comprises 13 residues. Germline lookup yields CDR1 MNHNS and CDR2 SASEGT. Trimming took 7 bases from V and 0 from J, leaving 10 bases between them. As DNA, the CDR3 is TGTGCCAGCACCGAGGGTCACTCCTACGAGCAGTACTTC. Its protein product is CASTEGHSYEQYF.

CDR3 loop: CASKQGPGELFF. The CDR3 DNA reads TGTGCCAGCAAACAGGGACCCGGGGAGCTGTTTTTT. J is TRBJ2-2 and V is TRBV2; D may be TRBD1 (6 bases). There are 12 residues in the CDR3. V was trimmed by 7 bases and J by 6 bases, leaving 9 bases between them. From germline, CDR1 is SNHLY and CDR2 FYNNEI.

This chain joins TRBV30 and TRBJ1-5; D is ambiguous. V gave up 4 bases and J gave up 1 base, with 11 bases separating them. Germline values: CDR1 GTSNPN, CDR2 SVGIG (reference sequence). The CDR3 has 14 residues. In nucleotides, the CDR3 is TGTGCCTGGATCAATCTCCAGAGCAATCAGCCCCAGCATTTT. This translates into CAWINLQSNQPQHF.

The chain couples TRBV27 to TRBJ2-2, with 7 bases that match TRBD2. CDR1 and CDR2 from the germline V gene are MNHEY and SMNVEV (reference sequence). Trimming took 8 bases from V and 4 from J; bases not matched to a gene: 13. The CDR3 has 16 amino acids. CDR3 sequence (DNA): TGTGCCAGCGCCTACTCTGTCGGGAGGTCCACCGGGGAGCTGTTTTTT. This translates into CASAYSVGRSTGELFF.